This TCR beta chain originates from a study of cytomegalovirus exposure and HLA in healthy donors. The PCR ran on 60 Vbeta and 13 Jbeta primers. The authors' processing: Approximately 87 million unique TCR beta chains, 10 million to 14 million shared, were counted in a later analysis. Some clones are missing from TCRdb's copy, which holds only in-frame ones; the method was immunoSEQ multiplex PCR. The V and J calls and the clone size are those of that table, but D and trimming were determined from the DNA. The sample lists around 61,000 clones, around 92% occurring once. About this clone: Its antigen remains unknown.

General study results and limits: In vitro work confirmed that a few CMV-associated chains recognize CMV antigens. Sequencing likely caused a cluster of highly shared sequence variants. Reports showed the classifier diagnosing cytomegalovirus status with high specificity and sensitivity.

The length of the CDR3 is 16 residues. CDR1 LGHNA and CDR2 YNFKEQ come from the germline V gene. Trimming stripped 4 bases from V and 1 base from J, with 14 bases between. The J gene is TRBJ2-1, the V gene TRBV4-2, with D tentatively TRBD2 (6 bases). The sequenced sample consisted of PBMCs. This TCR was recovered from a man aged 25 to 40 in good health and CMV-seropositive. The CDR3 coding sequence is TGTGCCAGCAGCCGAGCTATCGGGGGTTCCTACAATGAGCAGTTCTTC. Protein: CASSRAIGGSYNEQFF.